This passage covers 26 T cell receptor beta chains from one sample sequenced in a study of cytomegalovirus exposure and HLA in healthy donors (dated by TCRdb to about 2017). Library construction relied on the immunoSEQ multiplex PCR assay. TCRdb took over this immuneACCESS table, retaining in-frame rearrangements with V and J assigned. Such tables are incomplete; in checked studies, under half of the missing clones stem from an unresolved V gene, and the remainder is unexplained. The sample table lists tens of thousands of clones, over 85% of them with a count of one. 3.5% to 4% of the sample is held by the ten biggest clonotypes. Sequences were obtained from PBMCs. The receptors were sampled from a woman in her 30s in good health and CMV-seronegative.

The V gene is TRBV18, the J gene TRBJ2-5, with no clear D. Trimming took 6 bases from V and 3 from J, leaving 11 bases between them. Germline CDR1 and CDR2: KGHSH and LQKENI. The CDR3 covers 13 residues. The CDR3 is CASSQNRKETQYF. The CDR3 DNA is TGTGCCAGCTCCCAAAATAGAAAAGAGACCCAGTACTTC.

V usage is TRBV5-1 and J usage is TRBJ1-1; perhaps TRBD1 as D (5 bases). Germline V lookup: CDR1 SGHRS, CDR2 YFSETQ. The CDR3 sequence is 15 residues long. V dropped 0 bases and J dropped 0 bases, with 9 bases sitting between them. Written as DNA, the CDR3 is TGCGCCAGCAGCTTGGAAGCAGGGCTGAACACTGAAGCTTTCTTT. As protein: CASSLEAGLNTEAFF.

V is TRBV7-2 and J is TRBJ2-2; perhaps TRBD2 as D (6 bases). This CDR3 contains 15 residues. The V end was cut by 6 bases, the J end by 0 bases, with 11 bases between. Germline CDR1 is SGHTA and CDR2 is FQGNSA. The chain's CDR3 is CASSRTITNTGELFF. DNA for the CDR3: TGTGCCAGCAGTCGGACTATAACGAACACCGGGGAGCTGTTTTTT. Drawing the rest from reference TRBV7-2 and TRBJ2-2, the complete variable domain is GAGVSQSPSNKVTEKGKDVELRCDPISGHTALYWYRQSLGQGLEFLIYFQGNSAPDKSGLPSDRFSAERTGGSVSTLTIQRTQQEDSAVYLCASSRTITNTGELFFGEGSRLTVL.

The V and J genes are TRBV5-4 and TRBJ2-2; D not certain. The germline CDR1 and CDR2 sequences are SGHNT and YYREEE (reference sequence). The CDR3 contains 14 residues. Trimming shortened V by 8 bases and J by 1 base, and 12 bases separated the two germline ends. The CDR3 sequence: CASNPPGNTGELFF. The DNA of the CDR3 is TGTGCCAGTAATCCCCCCGGGAACACCGGGGAGCTGTTTTTT.

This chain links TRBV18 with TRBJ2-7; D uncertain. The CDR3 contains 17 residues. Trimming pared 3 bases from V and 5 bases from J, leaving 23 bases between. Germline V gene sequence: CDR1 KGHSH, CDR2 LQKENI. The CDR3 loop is CASSPLSRVNDVDEQYF. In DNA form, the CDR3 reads TGTGCCAGCTCACCTTTATCTCGGGTAAACGACGTCGACGAGCAGTACTTC.

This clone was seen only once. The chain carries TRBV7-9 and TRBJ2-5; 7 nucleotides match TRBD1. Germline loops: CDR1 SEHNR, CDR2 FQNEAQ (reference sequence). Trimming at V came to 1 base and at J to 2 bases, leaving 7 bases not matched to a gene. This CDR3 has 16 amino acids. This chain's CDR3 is CASSLGMGQRQETQYF. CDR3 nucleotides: TGTGCCAGCAGCTTAGGAATGGGACAGCGACAAGAGACCCAGTACTTC.

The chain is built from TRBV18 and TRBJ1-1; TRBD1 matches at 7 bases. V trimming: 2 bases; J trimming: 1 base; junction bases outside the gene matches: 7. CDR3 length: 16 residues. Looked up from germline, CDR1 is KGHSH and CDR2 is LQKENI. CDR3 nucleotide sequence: TGTGCCAGCTCACCAATGAAGGGGGCAAAGAACACTGAAGCTTTCTTT. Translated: CASSPMKGAKNTEAFF.

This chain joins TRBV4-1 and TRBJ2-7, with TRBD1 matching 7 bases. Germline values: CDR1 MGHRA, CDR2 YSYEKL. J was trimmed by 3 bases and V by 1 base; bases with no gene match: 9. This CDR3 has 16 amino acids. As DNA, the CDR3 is TGCGCCAGCAGCCAAGGCCGGGACAGAACCCACTACGAGCAGTACTTC. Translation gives CASSQGRDRTHYEQYF.

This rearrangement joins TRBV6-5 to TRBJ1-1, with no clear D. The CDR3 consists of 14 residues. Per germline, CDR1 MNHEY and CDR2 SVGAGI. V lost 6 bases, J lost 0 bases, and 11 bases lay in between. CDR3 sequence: CASRTGFVNTEAFF. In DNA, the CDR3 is TGTGCCAGCAGAACTGGTTTTGTGAACACTGAAGCTTTCTTT.

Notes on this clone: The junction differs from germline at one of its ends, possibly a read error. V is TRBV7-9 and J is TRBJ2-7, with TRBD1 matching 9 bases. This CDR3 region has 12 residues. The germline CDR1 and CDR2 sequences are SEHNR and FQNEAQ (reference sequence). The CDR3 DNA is TGTGCCAGCAGCTTAGGGGACAGGGTCGTAATCTTC. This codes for CASSLGDRVVIF.

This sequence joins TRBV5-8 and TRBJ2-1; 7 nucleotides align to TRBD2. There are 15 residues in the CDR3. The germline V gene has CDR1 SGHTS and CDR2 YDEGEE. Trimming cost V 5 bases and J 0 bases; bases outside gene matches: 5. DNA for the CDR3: TGTGCCAGCAGACTGCGGGGGAGCTCCTACAATGAGCAGTTCTTC. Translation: CASRLRGSSYNEQFF.

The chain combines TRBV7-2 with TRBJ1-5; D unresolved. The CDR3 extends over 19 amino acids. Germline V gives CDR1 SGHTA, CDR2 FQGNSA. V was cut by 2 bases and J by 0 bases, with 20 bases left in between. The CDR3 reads CASSLWIGGSFYSNQPQHF. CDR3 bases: TGTGCCAGCAGCTTATGGATTGGAGGCAGCTTCTATAGCAATCAGCCCCAGCATTTT.

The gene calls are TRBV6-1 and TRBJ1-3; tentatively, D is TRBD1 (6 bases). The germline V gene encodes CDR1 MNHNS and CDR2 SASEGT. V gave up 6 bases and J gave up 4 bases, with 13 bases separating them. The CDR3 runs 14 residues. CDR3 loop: CASREWTAGNTIYF. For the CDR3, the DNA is TGTGCCAGCAGAGAGTGGACAGCCGGAAACACCATATATTTT.

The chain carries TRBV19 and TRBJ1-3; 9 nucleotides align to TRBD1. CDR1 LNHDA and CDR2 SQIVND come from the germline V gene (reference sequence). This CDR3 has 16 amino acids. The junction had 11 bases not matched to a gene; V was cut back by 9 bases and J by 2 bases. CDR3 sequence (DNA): TGTGCCAGCAACCCCGGGACAGGGTTCACTGGAAACACCATATATTTT. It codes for CASNPGTGFTGNTIYF.

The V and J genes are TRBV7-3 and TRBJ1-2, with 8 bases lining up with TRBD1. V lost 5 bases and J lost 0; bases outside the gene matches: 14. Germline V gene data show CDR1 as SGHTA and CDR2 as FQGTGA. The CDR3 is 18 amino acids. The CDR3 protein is CASSPKPGGVTANYGYTF. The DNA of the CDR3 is TGTGCCAGCAGCCCAAAACCAGGGGGCGTAACCGCTAACTATGGCTACACCTTC. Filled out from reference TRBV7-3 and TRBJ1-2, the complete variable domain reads GAGVSQTPSNKVTEKGKYVELRCDPISGHTALYWYRQSLGQGPEFLIYFQGTGAADDSGLPNDRFFAVRPEGSVSTLKIQRTERGDSAVYLCASSPKPGGVTANYGYTFGSGTRLTVV.

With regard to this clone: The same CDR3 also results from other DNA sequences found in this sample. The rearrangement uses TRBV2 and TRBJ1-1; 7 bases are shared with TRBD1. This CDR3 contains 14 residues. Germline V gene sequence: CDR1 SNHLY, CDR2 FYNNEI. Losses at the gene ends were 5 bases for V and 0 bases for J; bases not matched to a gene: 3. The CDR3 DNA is TGTGCCAGCAGTCGACAGGGATTGAACACTGAAGCTTTCTTT. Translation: CASSRQGLNTEAFF. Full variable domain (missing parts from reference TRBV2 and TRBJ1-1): EPEVTQTPSHQVTQMGQEVILRCVPISNHLYFYWYRQILGQKVEFLVSFYNNEISEKSEIFDDQFSVERPDGSNFTLKIRSTKLEDSAMYFCASSRQGLNTEAFFGQGTRLTVV.

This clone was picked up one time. CDR3 sequence reads: CASSTGTSGSYGYTF. CDR3 nucleotide sequence: TGTGCCAGCAGTACAGGGACGTCAGGGTCCTATGGCTACACCTTC. This rearrangement joins TRBV6-5 to TRBJ1-2; TRBD1 is a possible D gene (6 bases). In germline, CDR1 is MNHEY, CDR2 SVGAGI. The CDR3 is 15 amino acids. The V end was cut by 5 bases, the J end by 4 bases, with 17 bases between.

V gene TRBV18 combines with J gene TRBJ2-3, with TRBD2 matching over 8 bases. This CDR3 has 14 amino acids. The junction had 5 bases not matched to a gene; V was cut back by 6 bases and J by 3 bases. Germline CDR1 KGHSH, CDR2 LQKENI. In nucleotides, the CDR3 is TGTGCCAGCTCGCTGACGGGGGGGACAGATACGCAGTATTTT. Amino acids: CASSLTGGTDTQYF. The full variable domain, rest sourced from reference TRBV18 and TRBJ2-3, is NAGVMQNPRHLVRRRGQEARLRCSPMKGHSHVYWYRQLPEEGLKFMVYLQKENIIDESGMPKERFSAEFPKEGPSILRIQQVVRGDSAAYFCASSLTGGTDTQYFGPGTRLTVL.

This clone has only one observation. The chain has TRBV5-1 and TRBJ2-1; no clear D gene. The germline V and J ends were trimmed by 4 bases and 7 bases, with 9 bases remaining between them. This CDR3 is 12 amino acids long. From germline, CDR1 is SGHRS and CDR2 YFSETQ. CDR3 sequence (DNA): TGCGCCAGCAGCCCTAACCTAAATGAGCAGTTCTTC. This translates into CASSPNLNEQFF.

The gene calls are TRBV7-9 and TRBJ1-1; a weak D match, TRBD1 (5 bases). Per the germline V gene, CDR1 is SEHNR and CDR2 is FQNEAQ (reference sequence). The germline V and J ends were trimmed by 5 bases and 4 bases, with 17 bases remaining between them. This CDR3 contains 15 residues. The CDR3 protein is CASSLTITGGTEAFF. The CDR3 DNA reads TGTGCCAGCAGCCTCACCATTACCGGGGGCACTGAAGCTTTCTTT.

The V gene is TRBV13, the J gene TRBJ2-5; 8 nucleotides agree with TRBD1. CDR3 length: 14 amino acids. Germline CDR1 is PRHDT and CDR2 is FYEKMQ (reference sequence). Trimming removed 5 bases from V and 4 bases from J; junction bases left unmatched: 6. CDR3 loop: CASSDRTGPETQYF. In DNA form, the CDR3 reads TGTGCCAGCAGCGACCGGACAGGGCCAGAGACCCAGTACTTC.

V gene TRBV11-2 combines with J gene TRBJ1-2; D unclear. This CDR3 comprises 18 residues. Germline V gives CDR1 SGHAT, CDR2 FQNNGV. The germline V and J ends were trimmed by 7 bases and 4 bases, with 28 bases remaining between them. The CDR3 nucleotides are TGTGCCAGCAACGGAGGTCCGCAGAATCCTAAGGGCCCCTATGGCTACACCTTC. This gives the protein CASNGGPQNPKGPYGYTF.

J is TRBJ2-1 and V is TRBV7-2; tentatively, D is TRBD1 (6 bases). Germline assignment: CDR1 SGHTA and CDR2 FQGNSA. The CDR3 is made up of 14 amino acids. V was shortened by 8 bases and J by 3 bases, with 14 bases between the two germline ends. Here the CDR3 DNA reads TGTGCCAGCGGAACCCGACAGGACTACAATGAGCAGTTCTTC. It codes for CASGTRQDYNEQFF.

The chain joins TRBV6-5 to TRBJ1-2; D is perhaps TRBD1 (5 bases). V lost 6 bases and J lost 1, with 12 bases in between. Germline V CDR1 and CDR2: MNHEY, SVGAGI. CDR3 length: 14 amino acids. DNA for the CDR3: TGTGCCAGCAGAGGGCAGGGCGGTAACTATGGCTACACCTTC. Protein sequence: CASRGQGGNYGYTF.

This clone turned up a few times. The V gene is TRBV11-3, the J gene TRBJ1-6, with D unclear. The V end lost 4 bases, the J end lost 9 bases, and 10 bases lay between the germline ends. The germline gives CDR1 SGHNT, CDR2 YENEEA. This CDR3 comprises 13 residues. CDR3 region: CASSSYPGSPLHF. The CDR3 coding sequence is TGTGCCAGCAGCTCCTACCCGGGTTCACCCCTCCACTTT.

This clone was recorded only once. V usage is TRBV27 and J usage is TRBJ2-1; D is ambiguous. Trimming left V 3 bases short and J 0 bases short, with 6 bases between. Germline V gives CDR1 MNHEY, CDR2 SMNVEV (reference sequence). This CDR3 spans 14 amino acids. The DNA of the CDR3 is TGTGCCAGCAGTTTTCTTAGCTCCTACAATGAGCAGTTCTTC. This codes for CASSFLSSYNEQFF.